This entry concerns a single T cell receptor (beta chain). Measured with immunoSEQ multiplex PCR; TCRdb has only the in-frame clones, and not every one. The sample lists about 3,400 clones, over 70% occurring once. The data were taken from a study of immune evolution from preneoplasia to lung adenocarcinoma. This CDR3 has 15 amino acids. The germline CDR1 and CDR2 sequences are LNHDA and SQIVND (reference sequence). Trimming stripped 7 bases from V and 0 bases from J, with 13 bases between. This TCR was recovered from a person aged 65-85 years with lung adenocarcinoma. The sample consisted of FFPE atypical adenomatous hyperplasia tissue from the lung. Subset reported: atypical adenomatous hyperplasia (AAH), lung preneoplasia. This rearrangement joins TRBV19 to TRBJ1-3, with D tentatively TRBD1 (5 bases). The CDR3 reads CASTEQVFSGNTIYF. The DNA of the CDR3 is TGTGCCAGTACCGAACAGGTTTTCTCTGGAAACACCATATATTTT. Full variable domain (missing parts from reference TRBV19 and TRBJ1-3): DGGITQSPKYLFRKEGQNVTLSCEQNLNHDAMYWYRQDPGQGLRLIYYSQIVNDFQKGDIAEGYSVSREKKESFPLTVTSAQKNPTAFYLCASTEQVFSGNTIYFGEGSWLTVV.